This TCR beta chain was obtained from a study of blood T cell repertoires in COVID-19. Study in general: T cells, B-cell-depleted T cells, or PBMCs provided the cDNA or gDNA that served as material.

Per the original methods: Nucleated cell counts were estimated from reference gene primer amplification. Clones were read by immunoSEQ multiplex PCR, and TCRdb kept only the in-frame ones, dropping some. The D gene and trimming were derived from the DNA, and the V and J assignments and clone size from that table. The table includes some 400,000 clones, nearly 90% detected once. V trimming: 4 bases; J trimming: 7 bases; junction bases outside the gene matches: 11. Germline CDR1 MDHEN, CDR2 SYDVKM. This CDR3 spans 16 amino acids. The rearrangement links TRBV28 to TRBJ1-4; 8 bases agree with TRBD1. The sequenced material came from peripheral blood. The TCR comes from a man younger than 30 with active or convalescent COVID-19. CDR3 loop: CASSSPSGGAGEKLFF. The CDR3 DNA reads as TGTGCCAGCAGTTCCCCCTCAGGGGGCGCAGGTGAAAAACTGTTTTTT.